Each of the 28 T cell receptor beta chains below was sequenced from the same sample in a study of blood T cell repertoires in COVID-19. This table comes from immunoSEQ multiplex PCR, and its TCRdb copy is limited to in-frame clones, with some not included. The table has roughly 330,000 clones, about 86% seen once. The specimen was peripheral blood. Source of these receptors: a woman aged 45-59 years with acute or convalescent COVID-19.

The chain carries TRBV3-1 (or the pseudogene TRBV3-2) and TRBJ2-5; D is perhaps TRBD2 (5 bases). CDR3 length: 15 residues. Trimming left V 4 bases short and J 3 bases short, with 15 bases between. Germline CDR1 LGHDT, CDR2 YNNKEL (reference sequence). CDR3 nucleotide sequence: TGTGCCAGCAGCCCTACCGTTCGGGGAGAAGAGACCCAGTACTTC. The encoded protein is CASSPTVRGEETQYF.

This clone has a handful of counts. The J gene is TRBJ2-1, the V gene TRBV9; TRBD2 agrees at 11 bases. With V trimmed by 6 bases and J by 10 bases, 12 bases remained unmatched. CDR1 is SGDLS, CDR2 YYNGEE, per germline. The CDR3 runs to 15 residues. CDR3 nucleotide sequence: TGTGCCAGCAACGGGGGAGGACTAGCGGGCTACGAGCAGTTCTTC. Amino acids: CASNGGGLAGYEQFF.

This clone was found a few times. The CDR3 protein is CASSIKGGGSNTGELFF. CDR3 in DNA: TGTGCCAGTAGTATAAAAGGGGGCGGGTCGAACACCGGGGAGCTGTTTTTT. The genes are TRBV19 and TRBJ2-2; 7 nucleotides agree with TRBD1. Germline loops: CDR1 LNHDA, CDR2 SQIVND (reference sequence). CDR3 length equals 17 residues. J was trimmed by 0 bases and V by 2 bases; bases with no gene match: 6.

The chain carries TRBV9 and TRBJ2-5, with D maybe TRBD2 (6 bases). Trimming cost V 0 bases and J 1 base, with 13 bases left between them. CDR1 is SGDLS and CDR2 is YYNGEE in the germline V gene. CDR3 length equals 16 residues. The CDR3 is CASSVGLPGSQETQYF. The CDR3 bases are TGTGCCAGCAGCGTAGGCCTTCCCGGGAGCCAAGAGACCCAGTACTTC.

This clone has more than one count but fewer than ten. The rearrangement uses TRBV2 and TRBJ1-5, with 8 bases that match TRBD1. The CDR3 covers 13 residues. V dropped 11 bases and J dropped 5; count of bases not matched to a gene: 8. Per germline, CDR1 SNHLY and CDR2 FYNNEI. CDR3 sequence: CAGRDRTDQPQHF. For the CDR3, the DNA is TGTGCCGGCCGGGACAGGACCGATCAGCCCCAGCATTTT.

This CDR3 reads CASNHGGGGETQYF. The CDR3 DNA reads TGTGCCAGCAACCACGGGGGGGGAGGAGAGACCCAGTACTTC. The chain joins TRBV5-8 to TRBJ2-5; 8 bases are shared with TRBD2. CDR1 is SGHTS and CDR2 is YDEGEE in the germline V gene. The CDR3 covers 14 residues. Trimming cost V 6 bases and J 4 bases; bases outside gene matches: 8.

The rearrangement uses TRBV5-1 and TRBJ2-7; 8 positions match TRBD2. CDR3 length: 14 residues. CDR1 and CDR2 (germline): SGHRS, YFSETQ. With V trimmed by 4 bases and J by 4 bases, 7 bases remained unmatched. The CDR3 spells CASSPTGGGYEQYF. CDR3 in DNA: TGCGCCAGCAGCCCCACGGGAGGGGGGTACGAGCAGTACTTC.

V is TRBV30 and J is TRBJ2-1; D not resolved. In germline, CDR1 is GTSNPN, CDR2 SVGIG (reference sequence). V dropped 2 bases and J dropped 8 bases, with 13 bases sitting between them. CDR3 length: 13 residues. The CDR3 reads CAWSPQVSYEQFF. CDR3 DNA sequence: TGTGCCTGGAGTCCCCAGGTCAGCTATGAGCAGTTCTTC.

V and J are TRBV18 and TRBJ2-5; 7 bases agree with TRBD1. This CDR3 comprises 13 residues. CDR1 and CDR2 (germline): KGHSH, LQKENI. V dropped 6 bases and J dropped 2; count of bases not matched to a gene: 3. As DNA, the CDR3 is TGTGCCAGCTCCCGACAGGGACAAGAGACCCAGTACTTC. It is translated as CASSRQGQETQYF.

About this clone itself: The same CDR3 arises from other DNA sequences in this sample as well. This rearrangement joins TRBV27 to TRBJ2-3, with 7 bases lining up with TRBD2. In germline, CDR1 is MNHEY, CDR2 SMNVEV (reference sequence). The CDR3 extends over 15 amino acids. Germline trimming cut 1 base from V and 1 base from J; bases unmatched to any gene: 2. The CDR3 here is CASSLYAGGTDTQYF. CDR3 nucleotide sequence: TGTGCCAGCAGTTTATATGCGGGGGGCACAGATACGCAGTATTTT.

This clone was observed a handful of times. The gene calls are TRBV7-2 and TRBJ2-7; D is unclear. From germline, CDR1 is SGHTA and CDR2 FQGNSA. Trimming removed 2 bases at V and 7 bases at J, with 12 bases between. CDR3 length: 13 residues. The CDR3 protein is CASSLNKRGEQYF. CDR3 coding DNA: TGTGCCAGCAGCTTAAACAAGCGTGGGGAGCAGTACTTC. Full variable domain (remainder filled in from reference TRBV7-2 and TRBJ2-7): GAGVSQSPSNKVTEKGKDVELRCDPISGHTALYWYRQSLGQGLEFLIYFQGNSAPDKSGLPSDRFSAERTGGSVSTLTIQRTQQEDSAVYLCASSLNKRGEQYFGPGTRLTVT.

V usage is TRBV14 and J usage is TRBJ2-6, with 7 nucleotides matching TRBD1. The CDR3 contains 18 residues. CDR1 is SGHDN and CDR2 is FVKESK in the germline V gene. Trimming removed 4 bases from V and 0 bases from J; junction bases left unmatched: 9. The CDR3 DNA reads as TGTGCCAGCAGCCCAAGGGGGACAGAACCCTCTGGGGCCAACGTCCTGACTTTC. Translated: CASSPRGTEPSGANVLTF.

The rearrangement links TRBV25-1 to TRBJ1-2, with D maybe TRBD1 (5 bases). This CDR3 is 13 amino acids long. CDR1 is MGHDK, CDR2 SYGVNS, per germline. V was clipped by 4 bases and J by 6 bases, with 12 bases between them. CDR3 amino acids: CASSGWGGDGYTF. Here the CDR3 DNA reads TGTGCCAGCAGTGGGTGGGGGGGAGATGGCTACACCTTC.

This chain links TRBV6-5 with TRBJ2-7, with a weak D call TRBD2 (6 bases). Germline assignment: CDR1 MNHEY and CDR2 SVGAGI. The CDR3 contains 14 residues. V lost 8 bases, J lost 0 bases, and 14 bases lay in between. For the CDR3, the DNA is TGTGCCAGCCATCCTAGCGCCGACTCCTACGAGCAGTACTTC. This sequence encodes CASHPSADSYEQYF.

V usage is TRBV2 and J usage is TRBJ2-1; D is undetermined. V gave up 9 bases and J gave up 7 bases, with 7 bases separating them. The CDR3 has 10 amino acids. CDR1 and CDR2 from the germline V gene are SNHLY and FYNNEI. The CDR3 loop reads CASLKNEQFF. In DNA form, the CDR3 reads TGTGCCAGTCTAAAAAATGAGCAGTTCTTC.

V is TRBV28 and J is TRBJ1-4, with 7 bases matching TRBD1. CDR3 size: 15 residues. Germline V gives CDR1 MDHEN, CDR2 SYDVKM. V dropped 6 bases and J dropped 5; count of bases not matched to a gene: 9. For the CDR3, the DNA is TGTGCCAGCAGCCCTTCCCCGGGACAGAATGAAAAACTGTTTTTT. Amino acids: CASSPSPGQNEKLFF. The full variable domain, with the rest looked up from reference TRBV28 and TRBJ1-4, is DVKVTQSSRYLVKRTGEKVFLECVQDMDHENMFWYRQDPGLGLRLIYFSYDVKMKEKGDIPEGYSVSREKKERFSLILESASTNQTSMYLCASSPSPGQNEKLFFGSGTQLSVL.

V and J are TRBV19 and TRBJ1-3; D unresolved. Trimming left V 1 base short and J 0 bases short, with 13 bases between. Germline lookup yields CDR1 LNHDA and CDR2 SQIVND (reference sequence). This CDR3 contains 17 residues. The CDR3: CASSIGAAAISGNTIYF. The CDR3 DNA reads as TGTGCCAGTAGTATAGGGGCAGCCGCCATCTCTGGAAACACCATATATTTT.

The chain links TRBV5-8 to TRBJ2-6, with a possible D match to TRBD2 (5 bases). The V end was cut by 4 bases, the J end by 0 bases, with 17 bases between. The CDR3 spans 18 residues. Germline CDR1 SGHTS, CDR2 YDEGEE. CDR3 DNA sequence: TGTGCCAGCAGCCCTAGGGAGATTACCTCCTCTGGGGCCAACGTCCTGACTTTC. This encodes CASSPREITSSGANVLTF. Full variable domain (remainder filled in from reference TRBV5-8 and TRBJ2-6): EAGVTQSPTHLIKTRGQQATLRCSPISGHTSVYWYQQALGLGLQFLLWYDEGEERNRGNFPPRFSGRQFPNYSSELNVNALELEDSALYLCASSPREITSSGANVLTFGAGSRLTVL.

The chain uses TRBV3-1 (or the pseudogene TRBV3-2) and TRBJ1-1; D is uncertain. The ends were cut back, 4 bases at V and 10 bases at J, with 13 bases in the middle. Germline loops: CDR1 LGHDT, CDR2 YNNKEL (reference sequence). There are 12 residues in the CDR3. CDR3 sequence (DNA): TGTGCCAGCAGCCCTGAAGGGAGTAGAGCTTTCTTT. Translated, it gives CASSPEGSRAFF.

This clone was recorded once. The rearrangement uses TRBV4-1 and TRBJ1-1; TRBD1 is a possible D gene (5 bases). The CDR3 covers 15 residues. Germline lookup yields CDR1 MGHRA and CDR2 YSYEKL. Trimming removed 4 bases at V and 4 bases at J, with 16 bases between. The CDR3 sequence is CASSRAGTGGTEAFF. CDR3 nucleotides: TGCGCCAGCAGCCGAGCCGGGACCGGGGGCACTGAAGCTTTCTTT.

The V and J genes are TRBV27 and TRBJ1-2; 7 bases align to TRBD1. There are 14 residues in the CDR3. Unmatched junction bases numbered 6, after V lost 2 bases and J lost 6 bases. CDR1 and CDR2 from the germline V gene are MNHEY and SMNVEV (reference sequence). The CDR3 here is CASSLKGAANGYTF. CDR3 DNA sequence: TGTGCCAGCAGTTTAAAGGGGGCGGCGAATGGCTACACCTTC.

The chain links TRBV20-1 to TRBJ2-1; perhaps TRBD1 as D (6 bases). Germline V gives CDR1 DFQATT, CDR2 SNEGSKA (reference sequence). V dropped 5 bases and J dropped 6 bases, with 8 bases sitting between them. The CDR3 is made up of 11 amino acids. The CDR3 region has the DNA TGCAGTGCTGAACAGGGCAATGAGCAGTTCTTC. Its translation: CSAEQGNEQFF.

The DNA of the CDR3 is TGTGCCAGCAGCTTAGGGGCTACAGGGACCTACGAGCAGTACTTC. It is translated as CASSLGATGTYEQYF. The rearrangement links TRBV7-2 to TRBJ2-7, with a possible D match to TRBD1 (6 bases). The V gene's germline CDR1 is SGHTA and CDR2 FQGNSA. The CDR3 is 15 amino acids. V lost 1 base and J lost 2, with 12 bases in between.

The J gene is TRBJ1-2, the V gene TRBV19; D is unclear. This CDR3 region has 14 residues. V was cut by 2 bases and J by 7 bases, with 14 bases left in between. From germline, CDR1 is LNHDA and CDR2 SQIVND (reference sequence). CDR3 sequence (DNA): TGTGCCAGTAGTATACTATGGGAGGGCGGTGGCTACACCTTC. Translation: CASSILWEGGGYTF.

The chain recombines TRBV9 with TRBJ1-4; D might be TRBD1 (6 bases). The CDR3 is made up of 16 amino acids. Trimming removed 3 bases at V and 0 bases at J, with 12 bases between. The germline CDR1 and CDR2 sequences are SGDLS and YYNGEE. CDR3 sequence (DNA): TGTGCCAGCAGCGCCGGCGGACAGTCAACTAATGAAAAACTGTTTTTT. It yields the protein CASSAGGQSTNEKLFF.

The CDR3 protein is CASSFIAGGPHNEQFF. The CDR3 coding sequence is TGTGCCAGCAGCTTCATAGCGGGAGGGCCACACAATGAGCAGTTCTTC. This chain links TRBV7-2 with TRBJ2-1, with 11 bases fitting TRBD2. V was clipped by 3 bases and J by 5 bases; unmatched bases: 6. The CDR3 length is 16 residues. Looked up from germline, CDR1 is SGHTA and CDR2 is FQGNSA.

The chain combines TRBV6-5 with TRBJ1-2; 7 nucleotides agree with TRBD1. Germline loops: CDR1 MNHEY, CDR2 SVGAGI. The V gene end was trimmed by 5 bases and the J gene end by 3 bases; junction bases not matched to a gene: 6. This CDR3 has 14 amino acids. CDR3: CASSRDRDHYGYTF. The DNA of the CDR3 is TGTGCCAGCAGTCGAGACAGGGACCACTATGGCTACACCTTC.

A word on this clone: Other nucleotide sequences from this sample produce the same CDR3. The chain carries TRBV7-6 and TRBJ2-3; D is uncertain. CDR1 and CDR2 (germline): SGHVS, FNYEAQ. There are 12 residues in the CDR3. Trimming shortened V by 5 bases and J by 0 bases, and 3 bases separated the two germline ends. CDR3 in amino acids: CASSPSTDTQYF. Here the CDR3 DNA reads TGTGCCAGCAGCCCGAGCACAGATACGCAGTATTTT.